These T cell receptor beta chains were read from a single sample in a study of a mutant IDH1 vaccine in newly diagnosed glioma. These TCRs are of unknown antigen specificity. Data came from immunoSEQ multiplex PCR; TCRdb stores just in-frame clones and leaves some out. The table records 30,000 to 35,000 clones, roughly 50% of them present only once. Here the sequenced sample was PBMCs, taken from a glioma patient whose treatment included an IDH1 peptide vaccine. The receptors here all came from a woman aged 18-29 years with glioma. CDR3s include the opening cysteine and the closing phenylalanine or tryptophan. A D gene is named only where the DNA matches it firmly. The listing skips clone size in some rows; elsewhere it reads once, few, many or a size class.

>.|.|TRBJ2-1|TRBV19
TGTGCCAGGGATGGGGGCTCCTACAATGAGCAGTTCTTC
CARDGGSYNEQFF
>.|.|TRBJ2-1|TRBV7-8
TGTGCCAGCAGCTTAGCCGCGGGAAGATTCAATGAGCAGTTCTTC
CASSLAAGRFNEQFF
>TRBD2|.|TRBJ2-2|TRBV5-4
TGTGCCAGCAGCTTGGGACTAGCGGGAGGCTCCACCCCTAACACCGGGGAGCTGTTTTTT
CASSLGLAGGSTPNTGELFF
>.|.|TRBJ1-2|TRBV7-9
TGTGCCAGCAGCTTACAGGCGGGCATATCGAATTATGGCTACACCTTC
CASSLQAGISNYGYTF
>TRBD1|.|TRBJ1-5|TRBV19
TGTGCCAGTAGTGCGGGGGACAGTAGGCCTCAGCCCCAGCATTTT
CASSAGDSRPQPQHF
>TRBD2|.|TRBJ2-5|TRBV7-2
TGTGCCAGCAGCAGCTCGGGGGGAGGTGGAGAGACCCAGTACTTC
CASSSSGGGGETQYF
>TRBD1|.|TRBJ2-2|TRBV2
TGTGCCAGCAGACCCATCAGGGGGCGGAACACCGGGGGGCTGTTTTTT
CASRPIRGRNTGGLFF
>.|.|TRBJ2-5|TRBV2
TGTGCCAGCGGTGGGGCAGTCCAAGAGACCCAGTACTTC
CASGGAVQETQYF
>.|few|TRBJ1-1|TRBV10-2
TGCGCCAGCAGTGATCCGGAGGGCAGGGGTGGTTCAAGGGACACTGAAGCTTTCTTT
CASSDPEGRGGSRDTEAFF
>.|few|TRBJ2-7|TRBV7-6
TGTGCCAGCAGCTTAATTGAAGACTACGAGCAGTACTTC
CASSLIEDYEQYF
>.|.|TRBJ1-2|TRBV7-9
TGTGCCAGCAGGGTATCGGGGGTAAACTATGGCTACACCTTC
CASRVSGVNYGYTF
>.|.|TRBJ1-1|TRBV10-3
TGTGCCATCAGTGAGTCGAGGGCAGGGGTTACTGAAGCTTTCTTT
CAISESRAGVTEAFF
>.|.|TRBJ2-1|TRBV2
TGTGCCAGCAGCCCCGGGACCCGAGCGTTCTTC
CASSPGTRAFF
>.|few|TRBJ1-1|TRBV6-1
TGTGCCAGCCATCTAACGCGTAATTTGAACACTGAAGCTTTCTTT
CASHLTRNLNTEAFF
>TRBD1|.|TRBJ1-2|TRBV28
TGTGCCAGCAGTCACGGGACAGGGTATGGCTACACCTTC
CASSHGTGYGYTF
>TRBD1|.|TRBJ1-2|TRBV6-6
TGTGCCAGCAGCCCGGACAGGGGGCATGGCTACACCTTC
CASSPDRGHGYTF
>.|few|TRBJ2-3|TRBV5-5
TGTGCCAGCAGCTTGGGGGGGACCGGCACAGATACGCAGTATTTT
CASSLGGTGTDTQYF
>.|.|TRBJ2-3|TRBV7-6
TGTGCCAGCAGCTCCCCTGGAGCGGCAGATACGCAGTATTTT
CASSSPGAADTQYF
>.|.|TRBJ1-1|TRBV7-2
TGTGCCAGCAGCGAGAAAATACCGGGGCCCGCGAACACTGAAGCTTTCTTT
CASSEKIPGPANTEAFF
>TRBD1|.|TRBJ1-2|TRBV6-5
TGTGCCAGCAGTGGGACAGGGGGACGCTACACCTTC
CASSGTGGRYTF
>.|.|TRBJ2-5|TRBV29-1
TGCAGCCTACCCTCCGCGGGAGAGACCCAGTACTTC
CSLPSAGETQYF
>TRBD1|few|TRBJ1-1|TRBV2
TGTGCCAGCAGATCACAGGGGCTTGAAGCTTTCTTT
CASRSQGLEAFF
>.|.|TRBJ2-5|TRBV13
TGTGCCAGCAGCTTATTAGAAGAGACCCAGTACTTC
CASSLLEETQYF
>.|.|TRBJ2-7|TRBV28
TGTGCCAGCAGTTTAGGACTCCCCGGCTCCTACGAGCAGTACTTC
CASSLGLPGSYEQYF
>.|.|TRBJ1-5|TRBV2
TGTGCCAGCGAGAGAGGGGGGGGGCGAGGCAATCAGCCCCAGCATTTT
CASERGGGRGNQPQHF
>.|.|TRBJ2-5|TRBV7-8
TGTGCCAGCAGCTCAGCGTGGGCCGGAATCCAAGAGACCCAGTACTTC
CASSSAWAGIQETQYF
>.|few|TRBJ2-7|TRBV10-3
TGTGCCATCAGTGATGTCAGCTCCTACGAGCAGTACTTC
CAISDVSSYEQYF
>.|.|TRBJ1-6|TRBV4-2
TGTGCCAGCAGCCAAAGGGGGGGCGGTAGGGAGATAAATTCACCCCTCCACTTT
CASSQRGGGREINSPLHF
>TRBD2|.|TRBJ2-3|TRBV4-1
TGCGCCAGCAGCAGGAGTAGCGGGAGCACAGATACGCAGTATTTT
CASSRSSGSTDTQYF
>TRBD2|.|TRBJ2-5|TRBV10-3
TGTGCCATCAGTGAGGCGGGGACTAGCGGGGGGGCCTCGGAGACCCAGTACTTC
CAISEAGTSGGASETQYF
>.|.|TRBJ2-7|TRBV9
TGTGCCAGCAGCGTAGGGGGAGACAGCCCCTACGAGCAGTACTTC
CASSVGGDSPYEQYF
>TRBD1|few|TRBJ1-1|TRBV11-3
TGTGCCAGCAGCTCAGGGCAGGGGGCCGGCACTGAAGCTTTCTTT
CASSSGQGAGTEAFF
>.|.|TRBJ1-4|TRBV4-1
TGCGCCAGCAGCCAAACAGGGAGGCGTTCCACTAATGAAAAACTGTTTTTT
CASSQTGRRSTNEKLFF
>.|once|TRBJ1-1|TRBV6-4
TGTGCCAGCTCCCTCCACGGGAACACTGAAGCTTTCTTT
CASSLHGNTEAFF
>TRBD1|.|TRBJ2-7|TRBV27
TGTGCCAGCAGTCCAATAGACAGGGGTTCGGCCGAGCAGTACTTC
CASSPIDRGSAEQYF
>TRBD1|few|TRBJ2-7|TRBV5-1
TGCGCCAGCAGCACCTCAACAGGGGGCCGTTCCGAGCAGTACTTC
CASSTSTGGRSEQYF
>.|.|TRBJ1-2|TRBV15
TGTGCCACCAGCGCTCCCGGGACCGAGCCCTATGGCTACACCTTC
CATSAPGTEPYGYTF
>.|.|TRBJ2-7|TRBV11-3
TGTGCCAGCAGCCCGGGTTACGAGCAGTACTTC
CASSPGYEQYF
>.|.|TRBJ1-1|TRBV14
TGTGCCAGCAGCGGTCTGGGTGTTTGGGCTTTCTTT
CASSGLGVWAFF
>.|.|TRBJ2-1|TRBV4-2
TGTGCCAGCAGCCAGTGGGGGGATGAGCAGTTCTTC
CASSQWGDEQFF
>.|.|TRBJ2-5|TRBV20-1
TGCAGTGGCCACCAAGAGACCCAGTACTTC
CSGHQETQYF
>TRBD2|.|TRBJ2-5|TRBV7-8
TGTGCCAGCAGCCCCCGGGCCAAGCGGTCGGGAGGGGAGACCCAGTACTTC
CASSPRAKRSGGETQYF
>.|few|TRBJ2-1|TRBV9
TGTGCCAGCAGCGTAGAGGGGGGTTCCTACAATGAGCAGTTCTTC
CASSVEGGSYNEQFF
>.|few|TRBJ1-6|TRBV6-5
TGTGCCAGCACCCCAGCAGGGGCGGGGAATTCACCCCTCCACTTT
CASTPAGAGNSPLHF
>.|few|TRBJ2-1|TRBV5-6
TGTGCCAGCAGCCCCCTAGAGGGAGAGCAGTTCTTC
CASSPLEGEQFF
>TRBD2|.|TRBJ2-7|TRBV28
TGTGCCACGGAGCGGGGGAGCTCCTACGAGCAGTACTTC
CATERGSSYEQYF
>TRBD2|.|TRBJ2-3|TRBV6-1
TGTGCCAGCAGAGCGGGGGCCCCCACAGATACGCAGTATTTT
CASRAGAPTDTQYF
>.|few|TRBJ2-5|TRBV13
TGTGCCAGCAGCTCGCAGCAGGAATCCTTGGCCCAGTACTTC
CASSSQQESLAQYF
>.|.|TRBJ1-3|TRBV18
TGTGCCAGCTCACCCACGGAAAGCTCTGGAAACACCATATATTTT
CASSPTESSGNTIYF
>TRBD2|.|TRBJ2-3|TRBV11-3
TGTGCCAGCAGCCCCGGGACTAGCGGGAGGGCCCTCGGCACAGATACGCAGTATTTT
CASSPGTSGRALGTDTQYF
>.|.|TRBJ2-7|TRBV6-5
TGTGCCAGCAGCCCTACGCCGGGTTACGAGCAGTACTTC
CASSPTPGYEQYF
>TRBD1|few|TRBJ1-2|TRBV7-8
TGTGCCAGCAGAAAGACAGGGCCCCATGGCTACACCTTC
CASRKTGPHGYTF
>.|.|TRBJ1-1|TRBV7-9
TGTGCCAGCAGCCGGGACGCAAACACTGAAGCTTTCTTT
CASSRDANTEAFF
>TRBD1|.|TRBJ2-3|TRBV7-7
TGTGCTAGCAGCAGGGGGATTTCTAGCACAGATACGCAGTATTTT
CASSRGISSTDTQYF
>.|few|TRBJ1-5|TRBV19
TGTGCCAGTAGTATAGTAGGTACGTACGGTCAGCCCCAGCATTTT
CASSIVGTYGQPQHF
>.|few|TRBJ2-7|TRBV7-2
TGTGCCAGCAGCCCCCGGGACTTTACCTACGAGCAGTACTTC
CASSPRDFTYEQYF
>TRBD1|.|TRBJ2-5|TRBV9
TGTGCCAGCAGCGGGAGGACAGGGGAAGACCAAGAGACCCAGTACTTC
CASSGRTGEDQETQYF
>.|few|TRBJ2-7|TRBV7-9
TGTGCCAGCATCCCCGGGGGCGCCTCCTACGAGCAGTACTTC
CASIPGGASYEQYF
>.|.|TRBJ1-6|TRBV14
TGTGCCAGCAGCCGGATGGATAATTCACCCCTCCACTTT
CASSRMDNSPLHF
>.|few|TRBJ2-5|TRBV5-4
TGTGCCAGCAGCTTGGCGCTGGGCCAAGAGACCCAGTACTTC
CASSLALGQETQYF